This T cell receptor beta chain stems from a study of shared clonotypes between healthy human individuals. Only CD45RO-negative cells positively selected for CCR7 counted as naive CD8 cells, so terminally differentiated effector memory CD45RA+ cells were excluded. Notes on this clone: The junction departs from germline at one end; a sequencing error may be responsible.

TCRdb's table, derived via immunoSEQ multiplex PCR, lists solely in-frame clones and lacks some. The table records around 1.9 million clones, about 93% of them present only once. This CDR3 is built from 16 residues. The germline CDR1 and CDR2 sequences are MNHEY and SVGAGI. This TCR was recovered from a man aged 18 to 30 in good health. Some clones in this sample may be carry-over from other donors' samples. Sequencing input: naive CD8+ T cells from PBMCs. The chain recombines TRBV6-5 with TRBJ1-3; D is uncertain. In DNA form, the CDR3 reads TGTGCCAGCAGTTACTCGGGGATCACCTATGGACACACCATATATTTT. Amino acid sequence: CASSYSGITYGHTIYF.